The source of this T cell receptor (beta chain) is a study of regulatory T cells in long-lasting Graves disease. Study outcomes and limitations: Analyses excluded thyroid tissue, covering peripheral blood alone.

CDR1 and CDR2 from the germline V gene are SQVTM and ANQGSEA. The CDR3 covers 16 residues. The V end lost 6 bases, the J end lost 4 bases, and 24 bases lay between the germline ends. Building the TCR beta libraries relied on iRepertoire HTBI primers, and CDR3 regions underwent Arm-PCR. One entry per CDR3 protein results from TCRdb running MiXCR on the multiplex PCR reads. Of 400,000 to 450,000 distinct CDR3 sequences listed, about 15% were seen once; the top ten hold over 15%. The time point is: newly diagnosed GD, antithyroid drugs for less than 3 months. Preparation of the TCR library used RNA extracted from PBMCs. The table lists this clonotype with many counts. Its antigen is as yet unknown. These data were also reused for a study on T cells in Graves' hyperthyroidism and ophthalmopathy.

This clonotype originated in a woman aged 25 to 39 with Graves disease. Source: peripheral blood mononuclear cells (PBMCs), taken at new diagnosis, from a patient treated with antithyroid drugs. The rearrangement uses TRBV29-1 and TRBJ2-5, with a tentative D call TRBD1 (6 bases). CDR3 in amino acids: CSVAGELAETGETQYF. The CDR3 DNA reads TGCAGCGTCGCAGGGGAGTTGGCGGAAACTGGAGAGACCCAGTACTTC.